The sequence of this T cell receptor beta chain was determined in a study of blood T cell repertoires in COVID-19. Turning to the study itself: COVID-19 samples from acute and convalescent phases originated in the United States, Italy and Spain. From T cells, B-cell-depleted T cells, or PBMCs came the material, which was cDNA or gDNA.

Germline values: CDR1 LNHDA, CDR2 SQIVND (reference sequence). V lost 5 bases and J 8 bases, leaving 15 bases between the germline ends. The CDR3 sequence is 14 residues long. All enrollees were roughly 18 to 89 years old and from roughly 22 US areas. Each participant's cohort was designated according to participant-reported clinical history. Data came from immunoSEQ multiplex PCR; TCRdb stores just in-frame clones and leaves some out. Here the sample spans approximately 210,000 clones, 81% being singletons. The chain uses TRBV19 and TRBJ1-4; no clear D gene. Sequenced input: PBMCs or T cells enriched from blood (not recorded which). This clonotype was obtained from a woman in her forties or fifties with acute COVID-19. CDR3 bases: TGTGCCAGTAGTCCGAGACAATCGTCCGAAAAACTGTTTTTT. Translated: CASSPRQSSEKLFF.